Shown below are 29 T cell receptor beta chains from a single sample sequenced in a study of regulatory T cells in long-lasting Graves disease. The time point is: newly diagnosed GD, antithyroid drugs for less than 3 months. The TCR library used RNA extracted from PBMCs. Arm-PCR of CDR3 regions and iRepertoire HTBI primers were the basis on which TCR beta libraries were built. TCRdb called the multiplex PCR reads again in MiXCR, with one record for every CDR3 protein. The sample has more than 350,000 distinct CDR3 sequences, under 15% seen once; the top ten hold approximately 15%. This sample was also put to use in a study of T cells in Graves' hyperthyroidism and ophthalmopathy.

The sequences come from peripheral blood mononuclear cells (PBMCs), collected at new diagnosis, from a patient treated with antithyroid drugs. Receptor source: a woman aged 25 to 39 with Graves disease.

The chain employs TRBV5-1 and TRBJ1-1; tentative D call: TRBD1 (5 bases). Germline CDR1 SGHRS, CDR2 YFSETQ. CDR3 length: 11 amino acids. Trimming removed 4 bases at V and 11 bases at J, with 12 bases between. CDR3 coding DNA: TGCGCCAGCAGCCGAGGAGGGGAGGCTTTCTTT. Amino acids: CASSRGGEAFF.

This clonotype showed up just a few times. The chain is built from TRBV19 and TRBJ1-3; D uncertain. Between the trimmed V and J ends, which lost 1 base and 0 bases, there was a span of 10 bases. Germline V CDR1 and CDR2: LNHDA, SQIVND (reference sequence). The CDR3 is 16 residues long. The CDR3 sequence is CASSIGWAFSGNTIYF. Here the CDR3 DNA reads TGTGCCAGTAGTATAGGATGGGCTTTCTCTGGAAACACCATATATTTT.

The chain recombines TRBV19 with TRBJ1-6; D remains ambiguous. Trimming stripped 7 bases from V and 8 bases from J, with 12 bases between. Germline loops: CDR1 LNHDA, CDR2 SQIVND (reference sequence). This CDR3 region has 13 residues. The CDR3 here is CASMNNNYSPLHF. For the CDR3, the DNA is TGTGCCAGTATGAACAACAACTATTCACCCCTCCACTTT.

This clonotype has a count of ten or more. The V call is TRBV12-3 or TRBV12-4, the J call TRBJ2-1, with D perhaps TRBD1 (5 bases). This CDR3 comprises 11 residues. V lost 6 bases and J lost 12, with 12 bases in between. The CDR3 coding sequence is TGTGCCAGCAGCTACAAAGGGGTGCAGTTCTTC. It translates to CASSYKGVQFF.

In its sample, this clonotype was seen many times. The chain has TRBV29-1 and TRBJ2-1, with D perhaps matching TRBD2 (7 bases). V was cut by 0 bases and J by 6 bases, with 15 bases left in between. This CDR3 contains 15 residues. From germline, CDR1 is SQVTM and CDR2 ANQGSEA. The CDR3 loop reads CSVEEGGGASNEQFF. CDR3 bases: TGCAGCGTTGAAGAGGGTGGGGGGGCCTCCAATGAGCAGTTCTTC.

V and J are TRBV20-1 and TRBJ2-5; D not resolved. V was clipped by 4 bases and J by 2 bases, with 8 bases between them. The CDR3 extends over 12 amino acids. The germline CDR1 and CDR2 sequences are DFQATT and SNEGSKA (reference sequence). In DNA form, the CDR3 reads TGCAGTGCTATGGTGGGTCAAGAGACCCAGTACTTC. Protein: CSAMVGQETQYF.

This clonotype was seen many times. The chain carries TRBV20-1 and TRBJ1-1; 9 nucleotides align to TRBD1. The J segment lost 6 bases and the V segment lost 7 bases, leaving 9 bases of the junction unmatched. CDR1 is DFQATT, CDR2 SNEGSKA, per germline (reference sequence). The CDR3 has 13 residues. The CDR3 region is CSVPGQGGSEAFF. DNA of the CDR3: TGCAGTGTTCCGGGACAGGGAGGGTCTGAAGCTTTCTTT.

The V call is TRBV5-1, the J call TRBJ1-1, with 11 bases identical to TRBD1. Germline-derived CDR1 and CDR2 are SGHRS and YFSETQ. The CDR3 contains 15 residues. The V and J ends lost 3 bases and 7 bases, in that order; junction bases with no gene match: 8. CDR3: CASSWTGGELNEAFF. The CDR3 region has the DNA TGCGCCAGCAGCTGGACAGGGGGCGAGTTAAATGAAGCTTTCTTT.

This clonotype was picked up many times. The chain employs TRBV6-1 and TRBJ2-1; TRBD1 might be the D (6 bases). The length of the CDR3 is 16 residues. The ends were cut back, 5 bases at V and 3 bases at J, with 17 bases in the middle. Germline V lookup: CDR1 MNHNS, CDR2 SASEGT. CDR3 sequence (DNA): TGTGCCAGCAGTCCACAGGGTCTTTCGGGCTACAATGAGCAGTTCTTC. Protein: CASSPQGLSGYNEQFF.

This clonotype was seen ten or more times. The chain is built from TRBV19 and TRBJ1-1; D gene uncertain. V gave up 0 bases and J gave up 1 base, with 18 bases separating them. Germline CDR1 and CDR2: LNHDA and SQIVND (reference sequence). The CDR3 consists of 18 residues. The CDR3 coding sequence is TGTGCCAGTAGTATAGATCGGGTGACCCGGGTCCCGAACACTGAAGCTTTCTTT. Amino acids: CASSIDRVTRVPNTEAFF.

This clonotype has at least ten counts. The chain combines TRBV11-2 with TRBJ2-5; 9 nucleotides match TRBD2. The ends lost 2 bases at V and 5 bases at J; junction bases unmatched: 15. This CDR3 region has 18 residues. Germline V CDR1 and CDR2: SGHAT, FQNNGV. CDR3 protein: CASSLSSTSGSPEETQYF. CDR3 in DNA: TGTGCCAGCAGCTTATCGTCGACTAGCGGATCCCCGGAGGAGACCCAGTACTTC.

This clonotype was picked up a small number of times. The gene calls are TRBV6-4 and TRBJ1-2; D gene unclear. V gave up 0 bases and J gave up 4 bases, with 9 bases separating them. Germline CDR1 MRHNA, CDR2 SNTAGT. The CDR3 runs 14 residues. The CDR3 region is CASSDSRQPYGYTF. The DNA of the CDR3 is TGTGCCAGCAGTGACTCTAGGCAGCCCTATGGCTACACCTTC.

This clonotype was counted many times. This chain connects TRBV18 to TRBJ2-4; 7 positions match TRBD1. Germline-derived CDR1 and CDR2 are KGHSH and LQKENI. After removal of 5 bases from V and 8 bases from J, the junction contained 12 bases not matched to a gene. The CDR3 covers 15 residues. In DNA form, the CDR3 reads TGTGCCAGCTCAGCCGTACAGGGGAATCAGGACATTCAGTACTTC. It encodes CASSAVQGNQDIQYF. Together with reference TRBV18 and TRBJ2-4, the CDR3 gives the full variable domain: NAGVMQNPRHLVRRRGQEARLRCSPMKGHSHVYWYRQLPEEGLKFMVYLQKENIIDESGMPKERFSAEFPKEGPSILRIQQVVRGDSAAYFCASSAVQGNQDIQYFGAGTRLSVL.

This clonotype has ten or more counts. The chain carries TRBV5-1 and TRBJ2-2; D is perhaps TRBD2 (7 bases). This CDR3 has 15 residues. V lost 3 bases, J lost 4 bases, and 13 bases lay in between. Germline assignment: CDR1 SGHRS and CDR2 YFSETQ. The CDR3 spells CASSSGGGTTGELFF. The DNA for the CDR3 is TGCGCCAGCAGCTCGGGGGGCGGCACCACCGGGGAGCTGTTTTTT.

This sequence joins TRBV6-1 and TRBJ2-1, with TRBD1 identical over 7 bases. Germline values: CDR1 MNHNS, CDR2 SASEGT. The V segment lost 11 bases and the J segment 5 bases; nucleotides outside the gene matches: 12. The CDR3 consists of 14 residues. In DNA form, the CDR3 reads TGTGCCTCGAAGGGACAGCCCTCGGACAATGAGCAGTTCTTC. Translating gives CASKGQPSDNEQFF.

The table lists this clonotype with a count of one. At one of its ends the junction is not consistent with the germline gene, which may arise from a read error. The chain combines TRBV7-9 with TRBJ2-7; D unresolved. Germline loops: CDR1 SEHNR, CDR2 FQNEAQ (reference sequence). The CDR3 is made up of 11 amino acids. The CDR3 region has the DNA TGTACCAGCAGCTTAGACTACGAGCAGTACTTC. It yields the protein CTSSLDYEQYF.

In its sample, this clonotype was seen many times. The DNA of the CDR3 is TGTGCCTGGATCCCAACTATGGCCCCCGGCAGTGAGCAGTTCTTC. This encodes CAWIPTMAPGSEQFF. The chain combines TRBV30 with TRBJ2-1, with unresolved D. Trimming stripped 4 bases from V and 9 bases from J, with 22 bases between. This CDR3 region has 15 residues. Germline V gene data show CDR1 as GTSNPN and CDR2 as SVGIG (reference sequence).

The chain uses TRBV19 and TRBJ2-1; 8 nucleotides agree with TRBD2. Trimming took 2 bases from V and 3 from J; bases not matched to a gene: 9. CDR3 length equals 17 residues. Germline V gives CDR1 LNHDA, CDR2 SQIVND (reference sequence). The CDR3 spells CASSISGTRGFYNEQFF. The CDR3 region has the DNA TGTGCCAGTAGTATATCCGGGACTAGAGGATTCTACAATGAGCAGTTCTTC.

The rearrangement joins TRBV6-2 or TRBV6-3 to TRBJ2-1; D perhaps matches TRBD2 (6 bases). Germline loops: CDR1 MNHEY, CDR2 SVGEGT. Trimming stripped 6 bases from V and 6 bases from J, with 18 bases between. This CDR3 is built from 15 residues. The CDR3 spells CASRNTGRRSNEQFF. CDR3 DNA: TGTGCCAGCAGGAACACCGGGAGACGTTCCAATGAGCAGTTCTTC.

This clonotype was seen many times. The V call is TRBV27, the J call TRBJ2-1, with 14 bases identical to TRBD2. The V segment lost 5 bases and the J segment 6 bases; nucleotides outside the gene matches: 3. From germline, CDR1 is MNHEY and CDR2 SMNVEV (reference sequence). The CDR3 is 15 residues long. The CDR3 region has the DNA TGTGCCAGCAGTCCAGGGACTAGCGGGAGCAATGAGCAGTTCTTC. Residues: CASSPGTSGSNEQFF.

The rearrangement uses TRBV5-4 and TRBJ2-3; D is perhaps TRBD1 or TRBD2 (6 bases each). V was shortened by 4 bases and J by 1 base, with 16 bases between the two germline ends. Germline CDR1 reads SGHNT; CDR2 reads YYREEE (reference sequence). This CDR3 contains 16 residues. The CDR3 reads CASSGGLGIGTDTQYF. For the CDR3, the DNA is TGTGCCAGCAGCGGGGGGCTAGGTATTGGCACAGATACGCAGTATTTT. Based on the CDR3 plus reference TRBV5-4 and TRBJ2-3, the full variable domain is ETGVTQSPTHLIKTRGQQVTLRCSSQSGHNTVSWYQQALGQGPQFIFQYYREEENGRGNFPPRFSGLQFPNYSSELNVNALELDDSALYLCASSGGLGIGTDTQYFGPGTRLTVL.

This clonotype was counted ten times or more. CDR3 sequence (DNA): TGTGCCTCGGGGGGTTCCGGTCAGCCCCAGCATTTT. This sequence encodes CASGGSGQPQHF. The J gene is TRBJ1-5, the V gene TRBV28, with a tentative D call TRBD1 (5 bases). In germline, CDR1 is MDHEN, CDR2 SYDVKM. The CDR3 extends over 12 amino acids. V lost 11 bases to trimming and J lost 6 bases, with 14 bases between them.

Only a few counts were recorded for this clonotype. V and J are TRBV5-4 and TRBJ2-3, with a tentative D call TRBD1 (6 bases). Germline assignment: CDR1 SGHNT and CDR2 YYREEE (reference sequence). CDR3 length equals 14 residues. V was pared by 1 base and J by 2 bases, with 8 bases between. DNA of the CDR3: TGTGCCAGCAGCTTGCAGGGGCCCACAGATACGCAGTATTTT. This sequence encodes CASSLQGPTDTQYF. Full variable domain (outside the CDR3, taken from reference TRBV5-4 and TRBJ2-3): ETGVTQSPTHLIKTRGQQVTLRCSSQSGHNTVSWYQQALGQGPQFIFQYYREEENGRGNFPPRFSGLQFPNYSSELNVNALELDDSALYLCASSLQGPTDTQYFGPGTRLTVL.

The sample holds many counts of this clonotype. The genes are TRBV5-1 and TRBJ1-4, with D perhaps TRBD1 (5 bases). Germline values: CDR1 SGHRS, CDR2 YFSETQ. CDR3 length: 15 amino acids. V lost 4 bases, J lost 4 bases, and 14 bases lay in between. CDR3 DNA sequence: TGCGCCAGCAGCCCCGGGACTGCGTTTAATGAAAAACTGTTTTTT. Translation gives CASSPGTAFNEKLFF. The full variable domain, rest sourced from reference TRBV5-1 and TRBJ1-4, is KAGVTQTPRYLIKTRGQQVTLSCSPISGHRSVSWYQQTPGQGLQFLFEYFSETQRNKGNFPGRFSGRQFSNSRSEMNVSTLELGDSALYLCASSPGTAFNEKLFFGSGTQLSVL.

This clonotype was seen more than once but under ten times. This sequence joins TRBV24-1 and TRBJ2-5; perhaps TRBD2 as D (6 bases). Trimming pared 0 bases from V and 2 bases from J, leaving 12 bases between. This CDR3 contains 16 residues. Germline V gene data show CDR1 as KGHDR and CDR2 as SFDVKD. DNA of the CDR3: TGTGCCACCAGTGATTTGGGGGGGACGGAACAAGAGACCCAGTACTTC. The encoded protein is CATSDLGGTEQETQYF.

The V and J genes are TRBV7-9 and TRBJ2-7; D is ambiguous. The CDR3 has 14 residues. Germline CDR1 reads SEHNR; CDR2 reads FQNEAQ (reference sequence). V was shortened by 5 bases and J by 1 base, with 12 bases between the two germline ends. The CDR3 sequence: CASSRAARSYEQYF. In DNA form, the CDR3 reads TGTGCCAGCAGCCGGGCGGCTCGTTCCTACGAGCAGTACTTC.

The chain employs TRBV5-1 and TRBJ2-3; D is unclear. Trimming took 0 bases from V and 6 from J, leaving 11 bases between them. The CDR3 sequence is 14 residues long. Germline-derived CDR1 and CDR2 are SGHRS and YFSETQ. The CDR3 DNA follows: TGCGCCAGCAGCTTGGCCCCCTATTTGGATACGCAGTATTTT. Amino acids: CASSLAPYLDTQYF.

This clonotype occurred many times. V usage is TRBV3-1 and J usage is TRBJ1-1, with unresolved D. The germline V and J ends were trimmed by 5 bases and 1 base, with 11 bases remaining between them. Germline CDR1 LGHDT, CDR2 YNNKEL (reference sequence). The CDR3 consists of 14 residues. The CDR3 loop reads CASSRNTGNTEAFF. In DNA form, the CDR3 reads TGTGCCAGCAGCAGAAACACTGGGAACACTGAAGCTTTCTTT.

This clonotype was picked up many times. The chain joins TRBV30 to TRBJ2-1; D may be TRBD2 (6 bases). The CDR3 consists of 16 residues. Looked up from germline, CDR1 is GTSNPN and CDR2 is SVGIG (reference sequence). Trimming shortened V by 3 bases and J by 0 bases, and 15 bases separated the two germline ends. The CDR3 protein is CAWRALTRSSYNEQFF. CDR3 coding DNA: TGTGCCTGGAGGGCCCTGACTAGATCCTCCTACAATGAGCAGTTCTTC.